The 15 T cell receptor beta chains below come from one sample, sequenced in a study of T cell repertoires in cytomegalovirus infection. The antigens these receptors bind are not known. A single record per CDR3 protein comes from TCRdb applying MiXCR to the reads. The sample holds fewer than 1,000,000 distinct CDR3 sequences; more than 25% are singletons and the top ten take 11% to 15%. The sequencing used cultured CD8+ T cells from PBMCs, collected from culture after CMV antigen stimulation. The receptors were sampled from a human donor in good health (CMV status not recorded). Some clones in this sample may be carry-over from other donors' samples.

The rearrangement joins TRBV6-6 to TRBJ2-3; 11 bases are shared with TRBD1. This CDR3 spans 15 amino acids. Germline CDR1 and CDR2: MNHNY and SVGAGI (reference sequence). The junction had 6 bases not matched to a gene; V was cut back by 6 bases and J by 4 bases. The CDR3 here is CASSSKDRGPDTQYF. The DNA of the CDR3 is TGTGCCAGCAGCTCCAAGGACAGGGGGCCAGATACGCAGTATTTT.

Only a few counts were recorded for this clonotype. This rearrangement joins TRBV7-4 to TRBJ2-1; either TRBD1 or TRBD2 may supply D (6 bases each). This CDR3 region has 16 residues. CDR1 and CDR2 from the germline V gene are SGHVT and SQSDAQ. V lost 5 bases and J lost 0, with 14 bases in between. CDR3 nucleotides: TGTGCCAGCAGCCCCCCCGGGGGCTACTCCTACAATGAGCAGTTCTTC. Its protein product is CASSPPGGYSYNEQFF.

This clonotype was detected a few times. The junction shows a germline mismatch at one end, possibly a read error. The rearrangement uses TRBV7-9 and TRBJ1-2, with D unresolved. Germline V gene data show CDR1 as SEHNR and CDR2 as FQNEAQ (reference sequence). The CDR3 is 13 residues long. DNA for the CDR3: TGTGCCAGCAGATTAGACATGGACTATGGCTACACCTTC. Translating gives CASRLDMDYGYTF. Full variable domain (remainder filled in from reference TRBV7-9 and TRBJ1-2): DTGVSQNPRHKITKRGQNVTFRCDPISEHNRLYWYRQTLGQGPEFLTYFQNEAQLEKSRLLSDRFSAERPKGSFSTLEIQRTEQGDSAMYLCASRLDMDYGYTFGSGTRLTVV.

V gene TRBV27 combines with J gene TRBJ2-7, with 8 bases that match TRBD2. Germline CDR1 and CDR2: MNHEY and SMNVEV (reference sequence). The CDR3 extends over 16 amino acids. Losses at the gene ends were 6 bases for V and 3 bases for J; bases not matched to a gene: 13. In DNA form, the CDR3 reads TGTGCCAGCAGACCCCTGGACCAGCGGGAGAACTACGAGCAGTACTTC. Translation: CASRPLDQRENYEQYF.

CDR3 sequence: CASWLQGALGGGDPKDKAFF. CDR3 bases: TGTGCCAGCTGGTTACAGGGGGCGCTCGGCGGAGGGGACCCCAAAGATAAAGCTTTCTTT. The gene calls are TRBV6-2 or TRBV6-3 and TRBJ1-1; 9 bases are shared with TRBD1. The CDR3 has 20 amino acids. After removal of 8 bases from V and 9 bases from J, the junction contained 31 bases not matched to a gene. Germline V gives CDR1 MNHEY, CDR2 SVGEGT.

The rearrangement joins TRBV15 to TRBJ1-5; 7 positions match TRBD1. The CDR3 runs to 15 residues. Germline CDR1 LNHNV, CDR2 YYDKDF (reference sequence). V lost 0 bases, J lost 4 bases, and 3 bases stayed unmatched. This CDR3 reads CATSRDLGQNQPQHF. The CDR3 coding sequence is TGTGCCACCAGCAGAGATCTGGGACAGAATCAGCCCCAGCATTTT.

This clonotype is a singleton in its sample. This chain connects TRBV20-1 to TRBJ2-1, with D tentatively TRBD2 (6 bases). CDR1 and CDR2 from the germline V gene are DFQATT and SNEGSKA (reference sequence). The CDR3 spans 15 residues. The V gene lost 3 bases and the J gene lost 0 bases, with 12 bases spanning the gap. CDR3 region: CSARGLQFSYNEQFF. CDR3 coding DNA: TGCAGTGCTAGGGGACTGCAATTCTCCTACAATGAGCAGTTCTTC.

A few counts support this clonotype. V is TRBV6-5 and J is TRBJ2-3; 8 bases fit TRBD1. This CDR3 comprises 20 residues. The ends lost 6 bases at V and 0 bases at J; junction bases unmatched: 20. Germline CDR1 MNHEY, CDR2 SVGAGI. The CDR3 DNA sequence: TGTGCCAGCAGCCTCAGCAGGGGGCTTTACCAGGGGTTCAGCACAGATACGCAGTATTTT. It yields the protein CASSLSRGLYQGFSTDTQYF.

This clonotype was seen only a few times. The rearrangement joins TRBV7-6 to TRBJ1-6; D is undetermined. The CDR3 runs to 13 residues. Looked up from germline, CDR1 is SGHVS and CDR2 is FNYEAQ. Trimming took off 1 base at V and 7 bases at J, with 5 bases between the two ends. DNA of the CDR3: TGTGCCAGCAGCTTAGAACCAAATTCACCCCTCCACTTT. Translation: CASSLEPNSPLHF.

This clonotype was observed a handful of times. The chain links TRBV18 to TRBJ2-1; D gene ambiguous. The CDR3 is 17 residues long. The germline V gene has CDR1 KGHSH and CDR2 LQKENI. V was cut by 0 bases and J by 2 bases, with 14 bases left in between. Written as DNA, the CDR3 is TGTGCCAGCTCACCACCGGGGAAGTCGGGCCCCTACAATGAGCAGTTCTTC. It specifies CASSPPGKSGPYNEQFF.

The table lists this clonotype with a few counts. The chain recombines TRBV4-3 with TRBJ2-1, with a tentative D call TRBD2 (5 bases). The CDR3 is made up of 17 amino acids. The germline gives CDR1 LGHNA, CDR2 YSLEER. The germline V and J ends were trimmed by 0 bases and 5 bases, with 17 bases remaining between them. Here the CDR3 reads CASSQDELGKEHNEQFF. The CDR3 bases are TGCGCCAGCAGCCAAGACGAACTAGGGAAAGAACACAATGAGCAGTTCTTC.

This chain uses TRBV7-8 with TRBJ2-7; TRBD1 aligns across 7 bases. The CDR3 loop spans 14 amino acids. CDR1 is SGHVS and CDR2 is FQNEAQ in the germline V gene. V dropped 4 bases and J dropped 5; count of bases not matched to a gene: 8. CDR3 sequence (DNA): TGTGCCAGCAGCTCGACGGACAGGTTCCACGAGCAGTACGTC. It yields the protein CASSSTDRFHEQYV.

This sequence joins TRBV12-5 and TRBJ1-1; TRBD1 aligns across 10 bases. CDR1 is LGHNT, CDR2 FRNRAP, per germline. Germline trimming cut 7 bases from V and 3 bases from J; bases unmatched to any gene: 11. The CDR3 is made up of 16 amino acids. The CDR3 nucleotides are TGTGCTAGTGCCTGGACAGGGGGTCGGTTAGACACTGAAGCTTTCTTT. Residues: CASAWTGGRLDTEAFF.

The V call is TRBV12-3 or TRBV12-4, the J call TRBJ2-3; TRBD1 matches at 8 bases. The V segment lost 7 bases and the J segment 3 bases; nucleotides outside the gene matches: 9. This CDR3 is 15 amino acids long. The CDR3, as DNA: TGTGCCAGCACCTCGGACAGGGTCGGAACAGATACGCAGTATTTT. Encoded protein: CASTSDRVGTDTQYF.

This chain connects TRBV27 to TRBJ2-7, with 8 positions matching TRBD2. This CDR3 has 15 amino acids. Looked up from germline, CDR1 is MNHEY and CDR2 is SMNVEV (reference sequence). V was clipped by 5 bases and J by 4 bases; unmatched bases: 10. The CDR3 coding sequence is TGTGCCAGCAGTCCCCTGGGCGGGGGGTCGTACGAGCAGTACGTC. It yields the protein CASSPLGGGSYEQYV.